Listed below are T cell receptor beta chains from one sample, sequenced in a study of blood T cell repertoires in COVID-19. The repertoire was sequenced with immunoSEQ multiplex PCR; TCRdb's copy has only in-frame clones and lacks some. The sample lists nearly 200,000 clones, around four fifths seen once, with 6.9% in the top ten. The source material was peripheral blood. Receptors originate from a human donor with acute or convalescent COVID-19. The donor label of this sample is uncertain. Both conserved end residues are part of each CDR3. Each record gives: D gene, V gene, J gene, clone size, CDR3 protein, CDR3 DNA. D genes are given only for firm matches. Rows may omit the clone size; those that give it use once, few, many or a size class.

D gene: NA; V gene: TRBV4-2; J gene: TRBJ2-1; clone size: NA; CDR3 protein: CASSQALYEQFF; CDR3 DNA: TGTGCCAGCAGCCAAGCCCTCTATGAGCAGTTCTTC
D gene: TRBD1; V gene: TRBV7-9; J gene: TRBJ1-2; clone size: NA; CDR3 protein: CASSLFKDRDYGYTF; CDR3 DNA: TGTGCCAGCAGCTTATTTAAGGACAGGGACTATGGCTACACCTTC
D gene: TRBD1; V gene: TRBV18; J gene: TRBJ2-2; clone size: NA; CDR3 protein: CASSPQAPAGGTGELFF; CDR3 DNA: TGTGCCAGCTCACCACAAGCGCCGGCAGGGGGCACCGGGGAGCTGTTTTTT
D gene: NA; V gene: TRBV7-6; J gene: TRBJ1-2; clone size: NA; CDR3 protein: CASSLDQGGYGYTF; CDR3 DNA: TGTGCCAGCAGCTTGGATCAGGGAGGGTATGGCTACACCTTC
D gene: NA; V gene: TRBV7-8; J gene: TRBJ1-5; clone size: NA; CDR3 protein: CASSLGFGDSNQPQHF; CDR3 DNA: TGTGCCAGCAGCTTAGGGTTCGGGGATAGCAATCAGCCCCAGCATTTT
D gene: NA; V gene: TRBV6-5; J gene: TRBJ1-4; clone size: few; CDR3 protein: CASSLRRGVEKLFF; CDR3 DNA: TGTGCCAGCAGTTTGAGGAGGGGAGTCGAAAAACTGTTTTTT
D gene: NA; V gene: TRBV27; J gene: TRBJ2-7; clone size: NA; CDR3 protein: CASRVRTDSYEQYF; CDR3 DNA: TGTGCCAGCAGGGTGAGGACAGACTCCTACGAGCAGTACTTC
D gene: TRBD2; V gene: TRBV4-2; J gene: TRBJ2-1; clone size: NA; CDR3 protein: CASSQDIGGSFSEQFF; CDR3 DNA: TGTGCCAGCAGCCAAGATATTGGCGGGAGTTTCTCTGAGCAGTTCTTC
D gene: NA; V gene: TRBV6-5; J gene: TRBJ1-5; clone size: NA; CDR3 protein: CASSSYQPQHF; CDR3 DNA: TGTGCCAGCAGTTCTTATCAGCCCCAGCATTTT
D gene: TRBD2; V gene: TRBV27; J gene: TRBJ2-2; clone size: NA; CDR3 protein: CASSPFGLAGTGELFF; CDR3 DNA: TGTGCCAGCAGTCCCTTCGGACTAGCCGGCACCGGGGAGCTGTTTTTT
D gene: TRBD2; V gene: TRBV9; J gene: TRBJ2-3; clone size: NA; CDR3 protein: CASGSGRAGTDTQYF; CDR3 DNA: TGTGCCAGCGGAAGCGGGAGGGCCGGAACAGATACGCAGTATTTT
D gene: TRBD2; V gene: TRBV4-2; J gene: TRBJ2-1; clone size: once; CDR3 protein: CASSQDTSGGAGNEQFF; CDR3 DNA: TGTGCCAGCAGCCAAGATACTAGCGGGGGGGCCGGCAATGAGCAGTTCTTC
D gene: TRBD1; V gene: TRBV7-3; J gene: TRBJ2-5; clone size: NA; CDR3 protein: CASSWGQQETQYF; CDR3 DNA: TGTGCCAGCAGCTGGGGACAGCAAGAGACCCAGTACTTC
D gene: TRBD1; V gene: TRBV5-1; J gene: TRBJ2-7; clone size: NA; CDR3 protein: CASSWTGTYEQYF; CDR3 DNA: TGCGCCAGCAGCTGGACAGGGACCTACGAGCAGTACTTC
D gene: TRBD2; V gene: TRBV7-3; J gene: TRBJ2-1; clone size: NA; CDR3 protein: CASSTMTSGTYNEQFF; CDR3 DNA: TGTGCCAGCAGTACCATGACTAGCGGAACCTACAATGAGCAGTTCTTC